The clone carrying this T cell receptor beta chain was recorded at least ten times. Its antigen is unknown. Amplification used 60 Vbeta primers and 13 Jbeta primers. The table came from immunoSEQ multiplex PCR; TCRdb's copy has only in-frame clones and leaves some out. The sample holds 90,000 to 120,000 clones, roughly 82% seen once. The record originates from a study of cytomegalovirus exposure and HLA in healthy donors. Overall study: Earlier, fewer than 140 million unique TCR beta sequences were recovered from roughly 180 million T cells by an analysis.

Findings of the study overall: In terms of immune exposure information, only CMV serostatus was available.

Specimen: PBMCs. The receptor was derived from a woman aged 18 to 35 in good health and CMV-seronegative.

CDR3 residues: CASSVTGNTEAFF. CDR3 bases: TGTGCCAGCAGCGTCACAGGGAACACTGAAGCTTTCTTT. V is TRBV7-9 and J is TRBJ1-1, with D perhaps matching TRBD1 (5 bases). This CDR3 spans 13 amino acids. CDR1 and CDR2 from the germline V gene are SEHNR and FQNEAQ (reference sequence). Trimming shortened V by 5 bases and J by 1 base, and 8 bases separated the two germline ends.